Listed below are T cell receptor beta chains from one sample, sequenced in a study of shared clonotypes between healthy human individuals. Clones were read by immunoSEQ multiplex PCR, and TCRdb kept only the in-frame ones, dropping some. The sample holds around 83,000 clones, 62% seen once. Material: memory CD8+ T cells sorted from blood. The receptors stem from a man aged 30-40 years in good health. Both conserved end residues are trimmed from each CDR3. Each record gives: CDR3 protein, J gene, V gene.

cdr3_aa: ASSYVAEPPYNEQF
j_call: TRBJ2-1
v_call: TRBV6-4

cdr3_aa: ASSEARGTVSYNEQF
j_call: TRBJ2-1
v_call: TRBV6-1

cdr3_aa: ASALASGELF
j_call: TRBJ2-2
v_call: TRBV28

cdr3_aa: ASSLGRNEQF
j_call: TRBJ2-1
v_call: TRBV5-1

cdr3_aa: ASSYSYEQY
j_call: TRBJ2-7
v_call: TRBV28

cdr3_aa: ASIQGMNTEAF
j_call: TRBJ1-1
v_call: TRBV7-2

cdr3_aa: ASSQDISGRSIDEQY
j_call: TRBJ2-7
v_call: TRBV4-2

cdr3_aa: ASSLDREYTQY
j_call: TRBJ2-3
v_call: TRBV7-3

cdr3_aa: ASSEAQGEYQPQH
j_call: TRBJ1-5
v_call: TRBV2

cdr3_aa: ASSLSTATYEQY
j_call: TRBJ2-7
v_call: TRBV7-9

cdr3_aa: ASQPGLDLDEQF
j_call: TRBJ2-1
v_call: TRBV19

cdr3_aa: AISDREDSPYNEQF
j_call: TRBJ2-1
v_call: TRBV10-3

cdr3_aa: ASNGGPQETQY
j_call: TRBJ2-5
v_call: TRBV5-1

cdr3_aa: ASSPAAWVVEQY
j_call: TRBJ2-7
v_call: TRBV18

cdr3_aa: ASSDWYGYEQY
j_call: TRBJ2-7
v_call: TRBV6-1

cdr3_aa: ASTTIAGGEDEQF
j_call: TRBJ2-1
v_call: TRBV6-5

cdr3_aa: ASSPRGSSSTSGNTIY
j_call: TRBJ1-3
v_call: TRBV18

cdr3_aa: ASSSDLLENYEQY
j_call: TRBJ2-7
v_call: TRBV5-6

cdr3_aa: ASSFKAYREDRLSTEAF
j_call: TRBJ1-1
v_call: TRBV5-5

cdr3_aa: ASSFALAGGSYEQY
j_call: TRBJ2-7
v_call: TRBV28

cdr3_aa: ASSETTGGNEQF
j_call: TRBJ2-1
v_call: TRBV6-4

cdr3_aa: ASTLSAAAQETQY
j_call: TRBJ2-5
v_call: TRBV19

cdr3_aa: SVQQETQY
j_call: TRBJ2-5
v_call: TRBV29-1

cdr3_aa: ASSRESSGPSYEQY
j_call: TRBJ2-7
v_call: TRBV4-3

cdr3_aa: ASYRVPRNEKLF
j_call: TRBJ1-4
v_call: TRBV2

cdr3_aa: ASSDTEQETQY
j_call: TRBJ2-5
v_call: TRBV6-4

cdr3_aa: ASSPRQGWNEKLF
j_call: TRBJ1-4
v_call: TRBV14

cdr3_aa: TSSSFLGPEQF
j_call: TRBJ2-1
v_call: TRBV1

cdr3_aa: ASSYGGSTDTQY
j_call: TRBJ2-3
v_call: TRBV6-5

cdr3_aa: ASSPIGGGMDEQF
j_call: TRBJ2-1
v_call: TRBV14

cdr3_aa: ASSIGAGRQETQY
j_call: TRBJ2-5
v_call: TRBV6-1

cdr3_aa: ASSFWWEAYEQY
j_call: TRBJ2-7
v_call: TRBV28

cdr3_aa: ATLQGSNQPQH
j_call: TRBJ1-5
v_call: TRBV19

cdr3_aa: ASSSTGGLSYEQY
j_call: TRBJ2-7
v_call: TRBV28

cdr3_aa: ATSRVMRKGGDEAF
j_call: TRBJ1-1
v_call: TRBV15

cdr3_aa: ASSQDSQREAQETQY
j_call: TRBJ2-5
v_call: TRBV4-1

cdr3_aa: ASSPKQGPNYGYT
j_call: TRBJ1-2
v_call: TRBV18

cdr3_aa: ASSFGRSGSGANVLT
j_call: TRBJ2-6
v_call: TRBV7-9

cdr3_aa: ASSPGLAGGPSYNEQF
j_call: TRBJ2-1
v_call: TRBV28